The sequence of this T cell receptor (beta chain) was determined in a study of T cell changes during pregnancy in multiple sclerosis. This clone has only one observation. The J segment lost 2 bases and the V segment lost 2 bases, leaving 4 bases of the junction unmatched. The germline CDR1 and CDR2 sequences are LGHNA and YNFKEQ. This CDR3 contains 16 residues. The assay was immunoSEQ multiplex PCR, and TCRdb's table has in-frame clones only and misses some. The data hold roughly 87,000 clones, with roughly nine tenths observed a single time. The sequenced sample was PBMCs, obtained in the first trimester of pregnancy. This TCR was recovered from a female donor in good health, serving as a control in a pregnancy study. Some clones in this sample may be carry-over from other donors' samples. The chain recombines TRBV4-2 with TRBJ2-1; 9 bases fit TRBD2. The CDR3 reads CASSQTSGRTYNEQFF. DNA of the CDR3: TGTGCCAGCAGCCAAACGAGCGGGAGGACCTACAATGAGCAGTTCTTC.